These T cell receptor beta chains were read from a single sample in a study of CD8 T cells in ankylosing spondylitis. TCRdb re-derived calls from the 5' RACE reads in MiXCR, one entry per CDR3 protein. The sample consists of roughly 450,000 distinct CDR3 sequences, roughly 26% of them appearing once. The sample was blood, either unsorted or a sorted T cell fraction (not recorded which). The receptors shown here come from a male donor with ankylosing spondylitis. Each CDR3 is given with its conserved first and last residue. D genes are given only for firm matches. Clone size is stated in some rows and not others, as once, few, many or a class when expanded.

size	V	J	D	DNA	CDR3
-	TRBV20-1	TRBJ1-1	-	TGCACCGGGGGCGTAGTCACTGAAGCTTTCTTT	CTGGVVTEAFF
many	TRBV20-1	TRBJ2-1	TRBD2	TGCAGTGCCAGAAAGGGACTAGCGGGAGGGCTCACTTACAATGAGCAGTTCTTC	CSARKGLAGGLTYNEQFF
-	TRBV29-1	TRBJ1-1	-	TGCAGCGTTGTGGAGGGAAGTAGGACTGAAGCTTTCTTT	CSVVEGSRTEAFF
few	TRBV20-1	TRBJ1-5	-	TGCAGTGTTCCGGACCAACGATCAAATCAGCCCCAGCATTTT	CSVPDQRSNQPQHF
-	TRBV20-1	TRBJ1-2	-	TGCAGACCGGGACGGGTACGGGATGGCTACACCTTC	CRPGRVRDGYTF
-	TRBV29-1	TRBJ1-5	-	TGCAGCGTTGCTGGGCCCGGGGGTCAGCCCCAGCATTTT	CSVAGPGGQPQHF
-	TRBV29-1	TRBJ2-7	-	TGCAGCGTTGAGAAAGCAGGGGCTGGATACGAGCAGTACTTC	CSVEKAGAGYEQYF
-	TRBV20-1	TRBJ1-1	-	TGCAGTGCTAGGAAATGGGGGGGCACTGAAGCTTTCTTT	CSARKWGGTEAFF
-	TRBV5-1	TRBJ1-2	TRBD1	TGCGCCAGCAGCCTGGATACAGGGGATTGGGATGGCTACACCTTC	CASSLDTGDWDGYTF
-	TRBV20-1	TRBJ2-7	TRBD2	TGCAGTGCTCATAGCGGGAAATGGGGCGAGCAGTACTTC	CSAHSGKWGEQYF
-	TRBV7-9	TRBJ1-1	-	TGTGCCAGCGACCCCCCAAGGGGGGGCACTGAAGCTTTCTTT	CASDPPRGGTEAFF
-	TRBV5-1	TRBJ2-1	TRBD2	TGCGCCAGCAGCTTGGAGGTCGGGAGGGTAAACAATGAGCAGTTCTTC	CASSLEVGRVNNEQFF
many	TRBV5-1	TRBJ2-3	-	TGCGCCAGCAGCTTGGCCGGTGGAGATACGCAGTATTTT	CASSLAGGDTQYF
-	TRBV7-6	TRBJ2-5	-	TGTGCCAGCAGTATGGAAGAGACCCAGTACTTC	CASSMEETQYF
-	TRBV11-3	TRBJ2-3	-	TGTGCCAGCAGCTTAGTAGGGACCCGGGGAGGAGATACGCAGTATTTT	CASSLVGTRGGDTQYF
-	TRBV3-1	TRBJ2-1	-	TGTGCCAGCAGCTATAAACCCTGGGACACTGAGCAGTTCTTC	CASSYKPWDTEQFF
few	TRBV11-1	TRBJ1-1	-	TGTGCCAGCAGCTTAAACGGGGGAACCCGGAACACTGAAGCTTTCTTT	CASSLNGGTRNTEAFF
-	TRBV5-1	TRBJ1-1	TRBD1	TGCGCCAGCAGCTTAACCGGGACAGGGTCGAGAGGGGTGACCACTGAAGCTTTCTTT	CASSLTGTGSRGVTTEAFF
-	TRBV20-1	TRBJ2-3	TRBD1	TGCAGTGCTAGATCTGGACAGGGGATGAGTACGCAGTATTTT	CSARSGQGMSTQYF
-	TRBV30	TRBJ2-5	-	TGTGCCTGGACAGGGGTGAAGACCCAGTACTTC	CAWTGVKTQYF
few	TRBV29-1	TRBJ2-1	-	TGCAGCGTTAGAAGGACGGGGAGCTCCTACAATGAGCAGTTCTTC	CSVRRTGSSYNEQFF
-	TRBV7-8	TRBJ2-1	TRBD2	TGTGCCAGCAGCTTAGCGGGAGGGGCGAGCTCCTACAATGAGCAGTTCTTC	CASSLAGGASSYNEQFF
-	TRBV20-1	TRBJ2-3	-	TGCAGTGCTAGACCGGGACCGGGCACAGATACGCAGTATTTT	CSARPGPGTDTQYF
few	TRBV7-6	TRBJ1-6	TRBD1	TGTGCCAGCAGCTTAGCGAGGACAGGGGGCTCCTATAATTCACCCCTCCACTTT	CASSLARTGGSYNSPLHF
few	TRBV5-1	TRBJ1-2	TRBD1	TGCGCCAGCAGCTTGTACGGGACAGGGTTTAACTATGGCTACACCTTC	CASSLYGTGFNYGYTF
-	TRBV20-1	TRBJ1-6	-	TGCAGTGCTAGAGATTTAGGGCTTTCAAACCTCCACTTT	CSARDLGLSNLHF
-	TRBV5-1	TRBJ2-2	TRBD2	TGCGCCAGCAGCCTCCCCCTAGCGGGAGGAAGCACCGGGGAGCTGTTTTTT	CASSLPLAGGSTGELFF
few	TRBV3-1	TRBJ1-1	-	TGTGCCAGCAGCCAGAGACTCACGAACACTGAAGCTTTCTTT	CASSQRLTNTEAFF
-	TRBV24-1	TRBJ2-1	TRBD1	TGTGCCACTCCGGCGGGACAGGGAGACTACAATGAGCAGTTCTTC	CATPAGQGDYNEQFF
-	TRBV11-2	TRBJ1-5	TRBD1	TGTGCCAGCAGTATAGACAGGGGCAATCAGCCCCAGCATTTT	CASSIDRGNQPQHF
-	TRBV7-2	TRBJ2-7	-	TGTGCCAGCAGCTTGGACGTAGTCTACGAGCAGTACTTC	CASSLDVVYEQYF
-	TRBV5-1	TRBJ2-5	TRBD1	TGCGCCAGCAGCTGGACAGGGACAGAGACCCAGTACTTC	CASSWTGTETQYF
-	TRBV15	TRBJ1-1	-	TGTGCCACCAGCAGTTCTCGGACCACTGAAGCTTTCTTT	CATSSSRTTEAFF
-	TRBV4-1	TRBJ2-3	TRBD2	TGCGCCAGCAGCCGGGGAGGGAGGGGTGATACGCAGTATTTT	CASSRGGRGDTQYF
few	TRBV6-1	TRBJ2-3	-	TGTGCCAGCAGCAATAGCGGCACGGGCACAGATACGCAGTATTTT	CASSNSGTGTDTQYF
few	TRBV29-1	TRBJ1-2	-	TGCAGCGTTATCCCCTCGGGAAGGGGGGGACAATATAACTATGGCTACACCTTC	CSVIPSGRGGQYNYGYTF
once	TRBV14	TRBJ2-7	-	TGTGCCAGCAGCCAAGTACAGGGTTACGAGCAGTACTTC	CASSQVQGYEQYF
few	TRBV20-1	TRBJ2-7	TRBD2	TGCAGTGCTAGTTTGGGACTATATTCCGACGAGCAGTACTTC	CSASLGLYSDEQYF
once	TRBV2	TRBJ2-2	-	TGTGCCAGCAGTGAAGTTAGGGTCGGGGAGCTGTTTTTT	CASSEVRVGELFF
-	TRBV9	TRBJ1-6	-	TGTGCCAGCAGCCTAGGAGAGTTTTATACTTCACCCCTCCACTTT	CASSLGEFYTSPLHF
few	TRBV5-1	TRBJ2-1	TRBD2	TGCGCCAGCAGCTCTCGAACTAGCGGGAGTTGGTTGCAGTTCTTC	CASSSRTSGSWLQFF
once	TRBV18	TRBJ2-3	-	TGTGCCAGCTCACCAGACGCAGATACGCAGTATTTT	CASSPDADTQYF
many	TRBV12-3/TRBV12-4	TRBJ2-2	-	TGTGCCAGCAGTTTTGGTGGGAAGGGCGGGGAGCTGTTTTTT	CASSFGGKGGELFF
few	TRBV10-3	TRBJ2-7	TRBD1	TGTGCCATCAGTCAGGACAGGGGGCGTGAGCAGTACTTC	CAISQDRGREQYF